These 22 T cell receptor beta chains were sequenced from one sample in a study of Tregs in tolerant kidney transplant recipients. TCRdb keeps only in-frame clones here, not all; method: immunoSEQ multiplex PCR. The sample shows approximately 100,000 clones, 93% of them seen only once. Sample: CD4+ T cells from blood, taken before the transplant. The receptors come from a human donor who received a combined kidney and bone marrow transplant.

The chain couples TRBV5-1 to TRBJ1-2; 11 bases fit TRBD1. Trimming removed 0 bases from V and 5 bases from J; junction bases left unmatched: 0. This CDR3 contains 14 residues. CDR1 SGHRS and CDR2 YFSETQ come from the germline V gene. In nucleotides, the CDR3 is TGCGCCAGCAGCTTGGGGGACAGGGGGTATGGCTACACCTTC. Encoded protein: CASSLGDRGYGYTF.

The chain has TRBV4-3 and TRBJ2-3; D ambiguous. Germline CDR1 reads LGHNA; CDR2 reads YSLEER. This CDR3 spans 14 amino acids. Trimming removed 3 bases at V and 2 bases at J, with 9 bases between. In DNA, the CDR3 is TGCGCCAGCAGCCACCAGGTCCTCACAGATACGCAGTATTTT. Translating it yields CASSHQVLTDTQYF.

The chain is built from TRBV6-5 and TRBJ1-5, with D hard to call. The length of the CDR3 is 13 residues. Germline V gene data show CDR1 as MNHEY and CDR2 as SVGAGI. Trimming left V 6 bases short and J 3 bases short, with 9 bases between. The DNA of the CDR3 is TGTGCCAGCAGCCGAGAACCCAATCAGCCCCAGCATTTT. Translation: CASSREPNQPQHF.

This chain joins TRBV2 and TRBJ1-3; no firm D call. Trimming left V 4 bases short and J 4 bases short, with 5 bases between. Per germline, CDR1 SNHLY and CDR2 FYNNEI. The CDR3 length is 12 residues. DNA for the CDR3: TGTGCCAGCAGTGTTCGGGGAAACACCATATATTTT. Its protein is CASSVRGNTIYF.

This rearrangement joins TRBV7-2 to TRBJ2-5; D gene unclear. Trimming cost V 5 bases and J 2 bases, with 12 bases left between them. The CDR3 has 14 residues. Germline CDR1 reads SGHTA; CDR2 reads FQGNSA. In nucleotides, the CDR3 is TGTGCCAGCAGCCCCTACCCTCGGCAAGAGACCCAGTACTTC. Translating it yields CASSPYPRQETQYF.

Of note for this clone: Sequence at one end of the junction differs from germline and may be a read error. This chain joins TRBV9 and TRBJ1-2; no clear D gene. Germline V lookup: CDR1 SGDLS, CDR2 YYNGEE. The CDR3 spans 13 residues. The CDR3 nucleotides are TGTGCCAGCAGCGTAGCGGGAAACTATGGCTACGCCTTC. This encodes CASSVAGNYGYAF.

The rearrangement links TRBV6-5 to TRBJ2-7, with TRBD2 matching 11 bases. CDR3 length: 15 residues. Germline loops: CDR1 MNHEY, CDR2 SVGAGI. V shed 2 bases, J shed 6 bases, and the junction held 6 bases outside the gene matches. The CDR3 sequence is CASSYLTSGGGEQYF. CDR3 coding DNA: TGTGCCAGCAGTTACCTAACTAGCGGGGGAGGCGAGCAGTACTTC.

V gene TRBV6-5 combines with J gene TRBJ1-4; possible D gene TRBD1, 5 bases. Deletions cut 3 bases from V and 7 bases from J, with 15 bases between. Germline V gene sequence: CDR1 MNHEY, CDR2 SVGAGI. The CDR3 has 15 residues. The CDR3 nucleotides read TGTGCCAGCAGTTATATCGCGGGGCGCGGTGAAAAACTGTTTTTT. Amino acids: CASSYIAGRGEKLFF.

The chain carries TRBV5-1 and TRBJ2-7, with D possibly matching TRBD2 (6 bases). CDR1 and CDR2 from the germline V gene are SGHRS and YFSETQ. CDR3 length: 14 amino acids. V lost 0 bases, J lost 3 bases, and 10 bases lay in between. The CDR3: CASSLGAGIYEQYF. The DNA for the CDR3 is TGCGCCAGCAGCTTGGGGGCGGGAATCTACGAGCAGTACTTC.

As to this clone: The sample has other DNA sequences that encode this CDR3 too. J is TRBJ1-2 and V is TRBV30; weak D call: TRBD1 (6 bases). The germline V and J ends were trimmed by 4 bases and 5 bases, with 23 bases remaining between them. The V gene's germline CDR1 is GTSNPN and CDR2 SVGIG (reference sequence). This CDR3 contains 16 residues. The CDR3 coding sequence is TGTGCCTGGAATCGGGACAACGCAGTTTCAGTTTATGGCTACACCTTC. It translates to CAWNRDNAVSVYGYTF. Filled out from reference TRBV30 and TRBJ1-2, the complete variable domain reads SQTIHQWPATLVQPVGSPLSLECTVEGTSNPNLYWYRQAAGRGLQLLFYSVGIGQISSEVPQNLSASRPQDRQFILSSKKLLLSDSGFYLCAWNRDNAVSVYGYTFGSGTRLTVV.

This chain uses TRBV19 with TRBJ1-1; D perhaps matches TRBD1 (6 bases). V was cut by 4 bases and J by 7 bases, with 19 bases left in between. Germline assignment: CDR1 LNHDA and CDR2 SQIVND (reference sequence). The CDR3 contains 15 residues. The DNA for the CDR3 is TGTGCCAGTAGTAGACAGGTACACTCGTTAGGTGAAGCTTTCTTT. Protein product: CASSRQVHSLGEAFF.

The genes are TRBV7-2 and TRBJ2-4; D remains unclear. The CDR3 has 14 amino acids. Trimming took off 2 bases at V and 2 bases at J, with 7 bases between the two ends. The germline V gene has CDR1 SGHTA and CDR2 FQGNSA. This CDR3 is CASSLSRTKNIQYF. The CDR3 nucleotides are TGTGCCAGCAGCTTAAGCAGGACCAAAAACATTCAGTACTTC.

The V gene is TRBV7-9, the J gene TRBJ1-2; D is unclear. CDR3 length: 17 residues. CDR1 and CDR2 (germline): SEHNR, FQNEAQ (reference sequence). V was trimmed by 5 bases and J by 6 bases, leaving 25 bases between them. CDR3 DNA sequence: TGTGCCAGCAGCACCCCCCCGGGTGCAGCATCCTTGGATGGCTACACCTTC. Its translation: CASSTPPGAASLDGYTF.

This rearrangement joins TRBV10-3 to TRBJ1-3; no clear D. The CDR3 is 13 amino acids. CDR1 is ENHRY and CDR2 is SYGVKD in the germline V gene. Trimming took off 3 bases at V and 8 bases at J, with 11 bases between the two ends. CDR3 nucleotide sequence: TGTGCCATCAGTGAACGGGGAATAGACACCATATATTTT. Translating it yields CAISERGIDTIYF.

The rearrangement links TRBV25-1 to TRBJ1-2; tentative D call: TRBD1 (6 bases). In germline, CDR1 is MGHDK, CDR2 SYGVNS. The CDR3 runs to 12 residues. Trimming removed 8 bases from V and 8 bases from J, with 15 bases in between. The CDR3 DNA reads as TGTGCCAGCGCCTTCGGACAGTACGGCTACACCTTC. Its translation: CASAFGQYGYTF.

This chain uses TRBV4-1 with TRBJ2-7; 13 bases agree with TRBD2. The CDR3 runs to 15 residues. With 4 bases clipped from V and 4 bases from J, the junction kept 4 bases outside the gene matches. Germline CDR1 reads MGHRA; CDR2 reads YSYEKL. The CDR3 is CASSLELAGGYEQYF. The CDR3 DNA follows: TGCGCCAGCAGCCTAGAACTAGCGGGGGGGTACGAGCAGTACTTC.

V gene TRBV5-1 combines with J gene TRBJ1-6; 10 bases are a match to TRBD1. The germline gives CDR1 SGHRS, CDR2 YFSETQ. CDR3 length: 16 amino acids. The V segment lost 3 bases and the J segment 6 bases; nucleotides outside the gene matches: 6. The chain's CDR3 is CASSSGRQGANSPLHF. The CDR3, as DNA: TGCGCCAGCAGCTCGGGCCGACAGGGGGCTAATTCACCCCTCCACTTT.

On this clone itself: Given the absence of the conserved phenylalanine or tryptophan at the CDR3 end, a read error is likely. V is TRBV7-9 and J is TRBJ2-7; D gene ambiguous. CDR3 length: 13 amino acids. V was shortened by 0 bases and J by 9 bases, with 12 bases between the two germline ends. The V gene's germline CDR1 is SEHNR and CDR2 FQNEAQ (reference sequence). The CDR3 nucleotides read TGTGCCAGCAGCTTAGCGCAGGTCAACCTGCAGTACCTC. Translated, it gives CASSLAQVNLQYL.

V gene TRBV4-3 combines with J gene TRBJ2-3; tentatively, D is TRBD1 (6 bases). Germline V lookup: CDR1 LGHNA, CDR2 YSLEER. This CDR3 has 17 amino acids. V lost 3 bases to trimming and J lost 2 bases, with 18 bases between them. The CDR3 is CASSQRPGTSHTDTQYF. The CDR3 DNA sequence: TGCGCCAGCAGCCAGCGCCCCGGGACAAGCCACACAGATACGCAGTATTTT.

J is TRBJ1-1 and V is TRBV7-2; 7 bases map to TRBD1. Germline V gene sequence: CDR1 SGHTA, CDR2 FQGNSA. V was pared by 2 bases and J by 4 bases, with 10 bases of the junction left unmatched. The CDR3 covers 16 residues. CDR3 loop: CASSLSRDSFSTEAFF. Here the CDR3 DNA reads TGTGCCAGCAGCTTAAGTCGGGACAGCTTCTCCACTGAAGCTTTCTTT. Together with reference TRBV7-2 and TRBJ1-1, the CDR3 gives the full variable domain: GAGVSQSPSNKVTEKGKDVELRCDPISGHTALYWYRQSLGQGLEFLIYFQGNSAPDKSGLPSDRFSAERTGGSVSTLTIQRTQQEDSAVYLCASSLSRDSFSTEAFFGQGTRLTVV.

The rearrangement joins TRBV19 to TRBJ1-3, with D perhaps TRBD1 (6 bases). The V end lost 5 bases, the J end lost 0 bases, and 11 bases lay between the germline ends. There are 15 residues in the CDR3. Germline values: CDR1 LNHDA, CDR2 SQIVND (reference sequence). The CDR3 nucleotides read TGTGCCAGTAGTGCGGGGGGCAACTCTGGAAACACCATATATTTT. It is translated as CASSAGGNSGNTIYF.

V gene TRBV27 combines with J gene TRBJ2-7; 9 positions match TRBD2. CDR3 length equals 16 residues. The germline CDR1 and CDR2 sequences are MNHEY and SMNVEV (reference sequence). V shed 0 bases, J shed 3 bases, and the junction held 6 bases outside the gene matches. The CDR3 reads CASSLSRLAANYEQYF. CDR3 coding DNA: TGTGCCAGCAGTTTATCCCGACTAGCGGCGAACTACGAGCAGTACTTC.